The clone carrying this TCR beta chain was observed a few times. Its target is not known. Germline CDR1 SGHAT, CDR2 FQNNGV. The J segment lost 0 bases and the V segment lost 6 bases, leaving 3 bases of the junction unmatched. CDR3 length: 16 residues. These data are taken from a study of OX40 agonist ivuxolimab in advanced cancers. General observations from the study: Doses of 0.1 to 3.0 mg/kg were accompanied by clonal expansion of CD4+ and CD8+ blood T cells by week 6.

Data came from immunoSEQ multiplex PCR; TCRdb stores just in-frame clones and leaves some out. The sample has about 80,000 clones, just under 85% seen once. The sequence was obtained from an adult with an advanced solid tumor such as melanoma, head and neck, liver or kidney cancer. The chain combines TRBV11-2 with TRBJ2-7, with 15 bases identical to TRBD2. The starting material was CD4+ or CD8+ T cells sorted from blood, obtained in a trial of the OX40 agonist ivuxolimab. The CDR3 reads CASSWTSGGASYEQYF. The CDR3 DNA follows: TGTGCCAGCAGTTGGACTAGCGGGGGGGCCTCCTACGAGCAGTACTTC.